What follows are 3 T cell receptor beta chains derived from one specimen sequenced in a study of blood T cell repertoires in COVID-19. TCRdb's copy holds only in-frame clones and misses some; the assay was immunoSEQ multiplex PCR. Of 200,000 to 250,000 clones in the sample, about four fifths were seen once. The sequencing sample was made of PBMCs or T cells enriched from blood (not recorded which). These receptors all come from a woman aged 60 to 75 who had recovered from COVID-19.

V gene TRBV7-2 combines with J gene TRBJ1-3; 10 positions agree with TRBD1. This CDR3 has 16 amino acids. CDR1 and CDR2 (germline): SGHTA, FQGNSA. The J segment lost 0 bases and the V segment lost 3 bases, leaving 2 bases of the junction unmatched. The CDR3 spells CASSLGQGYSGNTIYF. For the CDR3, the DNA is TGTGCCAGCAGCTTGGGACAGGGGTACTCTGGAAACACCATATATTTT.

There are a few counts of this clone. V gene TRBV19 combines with J gene TRBJ1-4; D is uncertain. Germline loops: CDR1 LNHDA, CDR2 SQIVND (reference sequence). This CDR3 has 10 residues. The V and J ends lost 8 bases and 8 bases respectively, with 6 bases between them. The CDR3 protein is CASWEEKLFF. In DNA, the CDR3 is TGTGCCAGTTGGGAGGAAAAACTGTTTTTT.

The chain links TRBV10-1 to TRBJ2-7, with 12 bases matching TRBD2. Losses at the gene ends were 4 bases for V and 2 bases for J; bases not matched to a gene: 0. Germline lookup yields CDR1 WNHNN and CDR2 SYGVQD (reference sequence). The CDR3 consists of 14 residues. CDR3 amino acids: CASSGTSGTYEQYF. CDR3 nucleotides: TGCGCCAGCAGTGGGACTAGCGGGACCTACGAGCAGTACTTC.